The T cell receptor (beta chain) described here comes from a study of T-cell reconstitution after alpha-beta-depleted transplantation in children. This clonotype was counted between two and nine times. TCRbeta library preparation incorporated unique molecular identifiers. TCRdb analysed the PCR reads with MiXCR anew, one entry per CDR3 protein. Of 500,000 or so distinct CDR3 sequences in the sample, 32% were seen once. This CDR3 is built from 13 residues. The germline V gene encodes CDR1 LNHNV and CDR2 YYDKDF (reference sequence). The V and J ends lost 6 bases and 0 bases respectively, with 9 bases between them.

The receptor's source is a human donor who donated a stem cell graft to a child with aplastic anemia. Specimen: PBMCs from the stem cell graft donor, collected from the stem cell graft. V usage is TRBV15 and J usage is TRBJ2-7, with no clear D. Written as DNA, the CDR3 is TGTGCCACCAGAGATCCGAGCTCCTACGAGCAGTACTTC. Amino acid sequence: CATRDPSSYEQYF.